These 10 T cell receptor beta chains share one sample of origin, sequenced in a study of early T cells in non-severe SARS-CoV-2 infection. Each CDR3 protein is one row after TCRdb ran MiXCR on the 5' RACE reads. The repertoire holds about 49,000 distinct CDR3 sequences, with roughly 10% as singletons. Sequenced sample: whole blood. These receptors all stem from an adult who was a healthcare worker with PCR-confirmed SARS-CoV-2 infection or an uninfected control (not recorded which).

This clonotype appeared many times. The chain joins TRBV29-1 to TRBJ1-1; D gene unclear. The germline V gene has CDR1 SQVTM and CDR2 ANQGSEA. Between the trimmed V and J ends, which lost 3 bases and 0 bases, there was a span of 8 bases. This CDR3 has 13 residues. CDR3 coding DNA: TGCAGCGTTGATGGGGAAGTGAACACTGAAGCTTTCTTT. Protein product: CSVDGEVNTEAFF.

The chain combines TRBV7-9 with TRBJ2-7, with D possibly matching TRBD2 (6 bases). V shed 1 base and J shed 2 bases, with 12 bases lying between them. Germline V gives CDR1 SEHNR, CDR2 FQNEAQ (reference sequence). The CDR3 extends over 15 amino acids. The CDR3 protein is CASSLDGGYPYEQYF. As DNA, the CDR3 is TGTGCCAGCAGCTTAGATGGGGGGTACCCCTACGAGCAGTACTTC.

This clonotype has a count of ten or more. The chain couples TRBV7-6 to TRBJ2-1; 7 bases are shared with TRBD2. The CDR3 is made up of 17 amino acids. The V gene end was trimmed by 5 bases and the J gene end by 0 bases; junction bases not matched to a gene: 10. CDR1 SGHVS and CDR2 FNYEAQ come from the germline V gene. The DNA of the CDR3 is TGTGCCAGCAGCCCCACCTCCGGCGGGAGCTCCTACAATGAGCAGTTCTTC. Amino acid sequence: CASSPTSGGSSYNEQFF.

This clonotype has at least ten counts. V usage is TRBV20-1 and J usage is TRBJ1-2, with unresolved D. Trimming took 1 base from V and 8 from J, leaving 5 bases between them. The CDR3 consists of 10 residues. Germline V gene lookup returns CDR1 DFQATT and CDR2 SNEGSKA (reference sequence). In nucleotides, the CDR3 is TGCAGTGCTAGAGGAGAAGGCTACACCTTC. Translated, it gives CSARGEGYTF.

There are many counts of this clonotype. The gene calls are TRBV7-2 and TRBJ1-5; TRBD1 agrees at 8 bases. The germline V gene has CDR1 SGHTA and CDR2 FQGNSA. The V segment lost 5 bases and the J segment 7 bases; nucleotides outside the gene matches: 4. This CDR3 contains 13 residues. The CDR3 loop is CASSLDRVQPQHF. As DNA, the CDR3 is TGTGCCAGCAGCCTGGACAGGGTCCAGCCCCAGCATTTT.

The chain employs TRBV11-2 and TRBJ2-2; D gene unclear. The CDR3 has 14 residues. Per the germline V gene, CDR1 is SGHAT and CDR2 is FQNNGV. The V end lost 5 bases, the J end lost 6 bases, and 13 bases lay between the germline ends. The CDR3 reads CASSALYQAGELFF. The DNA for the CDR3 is TGTGCCAGCAGCGCCCTATACCAGGCCGGGGAGCTGTTTTTT.

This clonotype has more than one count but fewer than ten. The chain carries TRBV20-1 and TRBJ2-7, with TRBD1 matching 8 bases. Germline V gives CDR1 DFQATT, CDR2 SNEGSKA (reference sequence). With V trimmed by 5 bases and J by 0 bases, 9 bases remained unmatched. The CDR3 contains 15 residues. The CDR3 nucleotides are TGCAGTGCTTACCAGGGGGCGCGGAGCTCCTACGAGCAGTACTTC. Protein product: CSAYQGARSSYEQYF.

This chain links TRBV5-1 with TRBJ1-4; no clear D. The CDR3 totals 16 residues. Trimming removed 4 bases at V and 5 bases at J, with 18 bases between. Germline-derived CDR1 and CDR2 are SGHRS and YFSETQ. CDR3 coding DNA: TGCGCCAGCAGCCCCGATACACAGATCGGGAATGAAAAACTGTTTTTT. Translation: CASSPDTQIGNEKLFF. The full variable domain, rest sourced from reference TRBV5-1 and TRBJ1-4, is KAGVTQTPRYLIKTRGQQVTLSCSPISGHRSVSWYQQTPGQGLQFLFEYFSETQRNKGNFPGRFSGRQFSNSRSEMNVSTLELGDSALYLCASSPDTQIGNEKLFFGSGTQLSVL.

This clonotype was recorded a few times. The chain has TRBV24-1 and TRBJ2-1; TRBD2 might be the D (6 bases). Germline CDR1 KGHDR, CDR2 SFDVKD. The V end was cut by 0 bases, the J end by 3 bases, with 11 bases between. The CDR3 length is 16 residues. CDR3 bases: TGTGCCACCAGTGATTTGCATGGCGGGGACTACAATGAGCAGTTCTTC. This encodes CATSDLHGGDYNEQFF.

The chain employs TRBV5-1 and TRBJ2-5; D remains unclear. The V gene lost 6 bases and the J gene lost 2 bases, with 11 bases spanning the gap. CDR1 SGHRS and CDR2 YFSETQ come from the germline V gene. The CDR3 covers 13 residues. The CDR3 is CASTSALQETQYF. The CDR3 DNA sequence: TGCGCCAGCACCTCGGCGCTTCAAGAGACCCAGTACTTC. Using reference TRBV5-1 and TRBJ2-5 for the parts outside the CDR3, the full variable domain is KAGVTQTPRYLIKTRGQQVTLSCSPISGHRSVSWYQQTPGQGLQFLFEYFSETQRNKGNFPGRFSGRQFSNSRSEMNVSTLELGDSALYLCASTSALQETQYFGPGTRLLVL.